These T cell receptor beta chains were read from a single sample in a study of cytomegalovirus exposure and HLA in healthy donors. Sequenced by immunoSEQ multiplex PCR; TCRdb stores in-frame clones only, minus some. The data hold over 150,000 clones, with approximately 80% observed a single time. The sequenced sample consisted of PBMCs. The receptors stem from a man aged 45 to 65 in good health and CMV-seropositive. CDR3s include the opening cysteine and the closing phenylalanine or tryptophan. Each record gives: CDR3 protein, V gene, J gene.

CASSEAVWRGEGYEQYF	TRBV6-1	TRBJ2-7
CASKGRVVAGELFF	TRBV6-5	TRBJ2-2
CASSVAPAGGPDEQYF	TRBV9	TRBJ2-7
CASSLWAQPQHF	TRBV28	TRBJ1-5
CASSDPDKADTF	TRBV2	TRBJ1-2
CASSRPGGSYGYTF	TRBV19	TRBJ1-2
CASSFDSYEQYF	TRBV6-1	TRBJ2-7
CASSLERGADTQYF	TRBV5-8	TRBJ2-3
CAWSVGGQGEQFF	TRBV30	TRBJ2-1
CASASTGAWGANVLTF	TRBV19	TRBJ2-6
CASSPRVAGGHEQFF	TRBV5-8	TRBJ2-1
CASSFPRLASNYEQYF	TRBV28	TRBJ2-7
CASTQWGGGVYNYGYTF	TRBV28	TRBJ1-2
CASSLGVVTYNSPLHF	TRBV5-1	TRBJ1-6
CASSPPGSEVYEQYF	TRBV5-4	TRBJ2-7
CASTRVTAANYGYTF	TRBV2	TRBJ1-2
CASSQGTGTYEQYF	TRBV5-6	.
CASRTGPGELFF	TRBV5-1	TRBJ2-2
CASSQDGTGGPDTQYF	TRBV4-2	TRBJ2-3
CASSFSGDTEAFF	TRBV27	TRBJ1-1
CASSEEDRDSPLHF	TRBV6-1	TRBJ1-6
CASSLVSAGYQETQYF	TRBV5-1	TRBJ2-5
CASSFSGDSSYNEQFF	TRBV27	TRBJ2-1
CASSLVQGAYVNQPQHF	TRBV5-8	TRBJ1-5
CASSPTPQGSSYEQYF	TRBV19	TRBJ2-7
CASSHRGLAGAGDTQYF	TRBV4-3	TRBJ2-3
CASSQAGSTDTQYF	TRBV4-1	TRBJ2-3
CASSVGVTGVGVSVLTF	TRBV9	TRBJ2-6
CASSLARLPAIYLPRGEQFF	TRBV5-1	TRBJ2-1
CAWSVIQPNEAFF	TRBV30	TRBJ1-1
CASNVFGGQETQYF	TRBV2	TRBJ2-5
CASSLFGVRGSNQPQHF	TRBV28	TRBJ1-5
CASSQGVRETQYF	TRBV7-2	TRBJ2-5
CASSPRQGGNTIYF	TRBV2	TRBJ1-3
CASSLNRDTVTGELFF	TRBV7-9	TRBJ2-2
CASSKSGTGGYNEQFF	TRBV19	TRBJ2-1
CATSRKGGGNIQYF	TRBV15	TRBJ2-4
CASTENEQFF	TRBV6-1	TRBJ2-1